This T cell receptor beta chain appears in the sequencing data of a study of T cell repertoires in cytomegalovirus infection. Looking at the study overall: Through public TCR beta signatures, both CMV infection and matching HLA type were indicated. Study-level points and caveats: Cumulative frequency of public TCR beta families picked out carriers of CMV plus the relevant HLA. Predominance within the ex vivo response was attributable to HLA-C-restricted CMV-specific TCR beta clonotypes.

The CDR3 runs 12 residues. The V end was cut by 6 bases, the J end by 7 bases, with 10 bases between. TCRdb reprocessed the reads with MiXCR, giving one entry per CDR3 protein. This table has tens of thousands of distinct CDR3 sequences, roughly 32% appearing once. Points on this clonotype: Antigen specificity is unknown.

The chain links TRBV12-3 or TRBV12-4 to TRBJ1-3; tentatively, D is TRBD1 (6 bases). The sequence derives from a human donor in good health (CMV status not recorded). Some clones in this sample may be carry-over from other donors' samples. Sequenced sample: PBMCs, sequenced either directly or after in vitro stimulation (not recorded which). The CDR3 coding sequence is TGTGCCAGCAGGACAGGCTCTAACACCATATATTTT. Its translation is CASRTGSNTIYF.